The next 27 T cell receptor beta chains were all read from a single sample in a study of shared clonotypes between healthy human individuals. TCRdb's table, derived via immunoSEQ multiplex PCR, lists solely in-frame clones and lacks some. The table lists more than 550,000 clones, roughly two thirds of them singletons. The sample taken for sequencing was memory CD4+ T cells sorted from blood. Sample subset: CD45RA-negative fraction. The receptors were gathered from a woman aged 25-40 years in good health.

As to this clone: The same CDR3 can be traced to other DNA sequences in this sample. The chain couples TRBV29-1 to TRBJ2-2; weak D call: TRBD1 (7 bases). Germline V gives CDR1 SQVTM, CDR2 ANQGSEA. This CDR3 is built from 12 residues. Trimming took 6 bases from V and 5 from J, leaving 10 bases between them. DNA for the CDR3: TGCAGCGTGGCAGGGGGGACCGGGGAGCTGTTTTTT. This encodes CSVAGGTGELFF.

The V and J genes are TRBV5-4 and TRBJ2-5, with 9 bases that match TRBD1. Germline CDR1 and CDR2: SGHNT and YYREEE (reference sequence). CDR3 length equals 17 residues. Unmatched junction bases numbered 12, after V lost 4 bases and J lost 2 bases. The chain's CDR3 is CASSRKNRGPGQETQYF. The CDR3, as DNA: TGTGCCAGCAGCCGTAAAAACAGGGGGCCGGGGCAAGAGACCCAGTACTTC.

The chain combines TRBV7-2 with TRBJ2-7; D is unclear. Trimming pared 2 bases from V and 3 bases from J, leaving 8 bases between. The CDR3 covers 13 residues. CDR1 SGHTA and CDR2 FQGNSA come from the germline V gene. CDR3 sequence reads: CASSLMGNYEQYF. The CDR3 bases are TGTGCCAGCAGCTTAATGGGGAACTACGAGCAGTACTTC. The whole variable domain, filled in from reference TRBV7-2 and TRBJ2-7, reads GAGVSQSPSNKVTEKGKDVELRCDPISGHTALYWYRQSLGQGLEFLIYFQGNSAPDKSGLPSDRFSAERTGGSVSTLTIQRTQQEDSAVYLCASSLMGNYEQYFGPGTRLTVT.

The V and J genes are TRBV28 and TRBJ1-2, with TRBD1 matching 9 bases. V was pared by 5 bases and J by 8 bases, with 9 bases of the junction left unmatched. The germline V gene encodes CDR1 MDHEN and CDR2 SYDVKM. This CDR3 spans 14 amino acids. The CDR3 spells CASSIGQGIRGYTF. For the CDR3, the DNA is TGTGCCAGCAGTATTGGACAGGGGATTAGGGGCTACACCTTC.

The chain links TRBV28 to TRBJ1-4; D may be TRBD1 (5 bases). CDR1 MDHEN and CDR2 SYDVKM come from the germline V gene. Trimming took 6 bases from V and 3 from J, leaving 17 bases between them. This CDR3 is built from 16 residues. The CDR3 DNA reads TGTGCCAGCAGCCCCGTGCTGGGGGTTGCTAATGAAAAACTGTTTTTT. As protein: CASSPVLGVANEKLFF. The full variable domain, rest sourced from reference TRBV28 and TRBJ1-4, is DVKVTQSSRYLVKRTGEKVFLECVQDMDHENMFWYRQDPGLGLRLIYFSYDVKMKEKGDIPEGYSVSREKKERFSLILESASTNQTSMYLCASSPVLGVANEKLFFGSGTQLSVL.

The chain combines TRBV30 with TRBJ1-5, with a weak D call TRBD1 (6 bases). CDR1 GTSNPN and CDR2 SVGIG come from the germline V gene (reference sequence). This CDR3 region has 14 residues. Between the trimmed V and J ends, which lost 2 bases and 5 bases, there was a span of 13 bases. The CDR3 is CAWSNRDKYQPQHF. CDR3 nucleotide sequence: TGTGCCTGGAGTAACCGGGACAAATATCAGCCCCAGCATTTT.

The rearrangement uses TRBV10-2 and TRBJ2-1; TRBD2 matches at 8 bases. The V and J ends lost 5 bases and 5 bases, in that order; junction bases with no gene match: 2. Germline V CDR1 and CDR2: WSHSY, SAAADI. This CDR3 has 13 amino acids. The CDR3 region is CASSSGSNNEQFF. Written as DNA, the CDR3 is TGCGCCAGCAGTAGCGGGAGCAACAATGAGCAGTTCTTC.

The CDR3 region is CASSPPFGRSSYNEQFF. CDR3 DNA sequence: TGTGCCAGCTCACCACCGTTTGGGAGGAGCTCCTACAATGAGCAGTTCTTC. V and J are TRBV18 and TRBJ2-1; a weak D match, TRBD2 (6 bases). Per germline, CDR1 KGHSH and CDR2 LQKENI. V lost 0 bases and J lost 0, with 12 bases in between. This CDR3 region has 17 residues.

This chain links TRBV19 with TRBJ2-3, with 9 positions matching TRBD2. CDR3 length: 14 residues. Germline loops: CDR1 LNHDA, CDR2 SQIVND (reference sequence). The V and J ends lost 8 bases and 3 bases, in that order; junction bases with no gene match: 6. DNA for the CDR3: TGTGCCAGTGGCCGGACTAGCGTAACAGATACGCAGTATTTT. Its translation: CASGRTSVTDTQYF.

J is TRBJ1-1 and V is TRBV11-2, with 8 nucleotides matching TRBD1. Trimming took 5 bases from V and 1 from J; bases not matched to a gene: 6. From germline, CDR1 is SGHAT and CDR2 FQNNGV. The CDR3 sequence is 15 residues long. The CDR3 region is CASSPGGRGNTEAFF. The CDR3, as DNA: TGTGCCAGCAGCCCAGGGGGCCGGGGGAACACTGAAGCTTTCTTT. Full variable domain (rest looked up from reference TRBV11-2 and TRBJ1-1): EAGVAQSPRYKIIEKRQSVAFWCNPISGHATLYWYQQILGQGPKLLIQFQNNGVVDDSQLPKDRFSAERLKGVDSTLKIQPAKLEDSAVYLCASSPGGRGNTEAFFGQGTRLTVV.

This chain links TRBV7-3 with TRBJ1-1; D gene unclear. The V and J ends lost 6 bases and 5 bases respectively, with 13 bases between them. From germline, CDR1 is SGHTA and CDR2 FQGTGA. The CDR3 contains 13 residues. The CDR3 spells CASSLELRTEAFF. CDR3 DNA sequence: TGTGCCAGCAGTCTCGAGTTGAGGACTGAAGCTTTCTTT.

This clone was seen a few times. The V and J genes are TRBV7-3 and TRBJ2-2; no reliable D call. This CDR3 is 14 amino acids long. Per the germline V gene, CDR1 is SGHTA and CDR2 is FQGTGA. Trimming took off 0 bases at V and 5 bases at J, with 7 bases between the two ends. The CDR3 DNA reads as TGTGCCAGCAGCTTAACGGCTATTACCGGGGAGCTGTTTTTT. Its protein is CASSLTAITGELFF.

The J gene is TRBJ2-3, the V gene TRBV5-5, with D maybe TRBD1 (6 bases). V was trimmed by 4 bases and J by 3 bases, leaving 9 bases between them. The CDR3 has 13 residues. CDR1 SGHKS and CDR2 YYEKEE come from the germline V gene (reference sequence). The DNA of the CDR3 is TGTGCCAGCAGCAAGGGGGATACAGATACGCAGTATTTT. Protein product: CASSKGDTDTQYF.

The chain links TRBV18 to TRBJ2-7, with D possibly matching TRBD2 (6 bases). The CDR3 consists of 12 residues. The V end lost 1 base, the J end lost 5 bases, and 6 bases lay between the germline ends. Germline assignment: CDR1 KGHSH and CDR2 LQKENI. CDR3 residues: CASSPREDEQYF. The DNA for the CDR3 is TGTGCCAGCTCACCACGGGAGGACGAGCAGTACTTC.

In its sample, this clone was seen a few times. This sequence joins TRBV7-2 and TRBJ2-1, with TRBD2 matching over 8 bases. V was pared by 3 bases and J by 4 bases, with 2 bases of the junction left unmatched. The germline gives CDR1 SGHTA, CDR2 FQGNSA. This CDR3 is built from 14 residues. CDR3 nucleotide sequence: TGTGCCAGCAGCTTTGGCGGGGGGTACAATGAGCAGTTCTTC. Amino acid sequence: CASSFGGGYNEQFF.

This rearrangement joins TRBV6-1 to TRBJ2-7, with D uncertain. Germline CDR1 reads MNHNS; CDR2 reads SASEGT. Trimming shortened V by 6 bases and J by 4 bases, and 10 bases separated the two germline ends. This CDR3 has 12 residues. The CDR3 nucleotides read TGTGCCAGCAGCCCTGTAGGTTACGAGCAGTACTTC. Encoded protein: CASSPVGYEQYF.

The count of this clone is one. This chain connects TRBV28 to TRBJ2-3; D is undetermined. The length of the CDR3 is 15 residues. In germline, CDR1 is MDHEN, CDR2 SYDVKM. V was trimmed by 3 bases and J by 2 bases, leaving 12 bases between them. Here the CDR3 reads CASSFRVAYTDTQYF. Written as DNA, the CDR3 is TGTGCCAGCAGTTTTCGGGTAGCTTACACAGATACGCAGTATTTT.

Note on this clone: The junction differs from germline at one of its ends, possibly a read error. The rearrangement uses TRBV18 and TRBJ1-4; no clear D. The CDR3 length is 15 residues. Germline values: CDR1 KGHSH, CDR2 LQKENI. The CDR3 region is CASSPVRETNEKLFF. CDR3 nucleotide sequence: TGTGCCAGCTCACCAGTGCGGGAGACTAACGAAAAACTGTTTTTT. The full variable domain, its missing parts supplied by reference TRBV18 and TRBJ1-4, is NAGVMQNPRHLVRRRGQEARLRCSPMKGHSHVYWYRQLPEEGLKFMVYLQKENIIDESGMPKERFSAEFPKEGPSILRIQQVVRGDSAAYFCASSPVRETNEKLFFGSGTQLSVL.

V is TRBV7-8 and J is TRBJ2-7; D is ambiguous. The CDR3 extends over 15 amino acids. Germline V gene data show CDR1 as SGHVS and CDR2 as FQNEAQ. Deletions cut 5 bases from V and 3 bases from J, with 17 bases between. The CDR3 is CASSPSGRPHYEQYF. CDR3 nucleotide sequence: TGTGCCAGCAGCCCCTCCGGGCGGCCCCACTACGAGCAGTACTTC. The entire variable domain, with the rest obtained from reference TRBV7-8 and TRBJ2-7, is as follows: GAGVSQSPRYKVAKRGQDVALRCDPISGHVSLFWYQQALGQGPEFLTYFQNEAQLDKSGLPSDRFFAERPEGSVSTLKIQRTQQEDSAVYLCASSPSGRPHYEQYFGPGTRLTVT.

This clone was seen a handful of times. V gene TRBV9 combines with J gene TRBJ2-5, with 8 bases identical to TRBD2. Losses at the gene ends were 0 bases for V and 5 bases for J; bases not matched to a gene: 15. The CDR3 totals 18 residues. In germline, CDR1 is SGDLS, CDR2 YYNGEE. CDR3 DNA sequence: TGTGCCAGCAGCGTAGGGGCTAGCGGGCCGAACGGAGTTGAGACCCAGTACTTC. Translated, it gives CASSVGASGPNGVETQYF.

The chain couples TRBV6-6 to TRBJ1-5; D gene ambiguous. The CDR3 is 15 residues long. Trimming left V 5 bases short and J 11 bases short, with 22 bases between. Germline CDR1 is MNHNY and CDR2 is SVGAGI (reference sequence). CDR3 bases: TGTGCCAGCAGTCTGATCGCCGGACTATCCGATTCCCAGCATTTT. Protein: CASSLIAGLSDSQHF.

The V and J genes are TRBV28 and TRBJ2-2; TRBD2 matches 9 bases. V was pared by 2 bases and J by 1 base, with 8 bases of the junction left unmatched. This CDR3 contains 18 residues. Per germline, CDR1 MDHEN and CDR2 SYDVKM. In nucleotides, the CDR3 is TGTGCCAGCAGTTTACTCCAAGGACTAGCGCAGAACACCGGGGAGCTGTTTTTT. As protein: CASSLLQGLAQNTGELFF.

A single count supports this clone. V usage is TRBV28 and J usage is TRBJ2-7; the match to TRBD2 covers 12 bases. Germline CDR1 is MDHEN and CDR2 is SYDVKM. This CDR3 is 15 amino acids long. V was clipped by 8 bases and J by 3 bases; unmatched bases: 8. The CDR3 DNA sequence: TGTGCCAGCCAGACGCTAGCGGGAGGGAGCTACGAGCAGTACTTC. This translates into CASQTLAGGSYEQYF.

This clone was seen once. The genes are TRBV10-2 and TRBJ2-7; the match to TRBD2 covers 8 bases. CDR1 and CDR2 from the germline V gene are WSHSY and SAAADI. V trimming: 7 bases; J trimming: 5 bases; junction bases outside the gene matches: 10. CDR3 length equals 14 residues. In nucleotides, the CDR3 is TGCGCCAGCAAACTGAGCGGGAGCGTCAACGAGCAGTACTTC. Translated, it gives CASKLSGSVNEQYF.

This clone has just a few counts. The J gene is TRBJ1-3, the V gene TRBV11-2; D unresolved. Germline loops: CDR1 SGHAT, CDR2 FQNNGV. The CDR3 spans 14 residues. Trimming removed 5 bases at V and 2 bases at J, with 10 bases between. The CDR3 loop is CASSPSVAGNTIYF. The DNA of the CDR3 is TGTGCCAGCAGCCCGTCAGTCGCTGGAAACACCATATATTTT.

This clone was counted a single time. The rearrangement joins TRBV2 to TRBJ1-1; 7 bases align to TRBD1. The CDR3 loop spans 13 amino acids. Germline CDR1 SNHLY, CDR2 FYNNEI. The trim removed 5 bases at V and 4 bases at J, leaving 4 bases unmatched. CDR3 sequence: CASSSDRATEAFF. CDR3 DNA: TGTGCCAGCAGTTCCGACAGGGCCACTGAAGCTTTCTTT.

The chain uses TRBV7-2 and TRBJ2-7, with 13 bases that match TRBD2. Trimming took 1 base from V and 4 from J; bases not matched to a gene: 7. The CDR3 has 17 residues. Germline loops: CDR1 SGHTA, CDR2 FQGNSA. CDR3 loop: CASSLELAGGRRYEQYF. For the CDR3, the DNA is TGTGCCAGCAGCTTAGAACTAGCGGGAGGGAGGCGGTACGAGCAGTACTTC. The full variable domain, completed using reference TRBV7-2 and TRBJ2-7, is GAGVSQSPSNKVTEKGKDVELRCDPISGHTALYWYRQSLGQGLEFLIYFQGNSAPDKSGLPSDRFSAERTGGSVSTLTIQRTQQEDSAVYLCASSLELAGGRRYEQYFGPGTRLTVT.